This is a list of T cell receptor beta chains from one sample in a study of blood T cell repertoires in COVID-19. Assay: immunoSEQ multiplex PCR; the TCRdb copy retains only in-frame clones and omits some. The sample records about 120,000 clones, about four fifths being singletons. The specimen sequenced was peripheral blood. These receptors came from a man aged 55 to 69 with active or convalescent COVID-19. CDR3s include the opening cysteine and the closing phenylalanine or tryptophan. The D gene is left open where the match is weak. Not all rows give a size; the values are once, few, many and, for expanded clones, a class.

V: TRBV28
D: NA
J: TRBJ2-5
size: few
DNA: TGTGCCAGCAGTTGGCTGACAGTCCAAGAGACCCAGTACTTC
CDR3: CASSWLTVQETQYF

V: TRBV20-1
D: TRBD2
J: TRBJ2-3
size: NA
DNA: TGCAGTCCGAGTGTAGCGGGAGAGGCAGATACGCAGTATTTT
CDR3: CSPSVAGEADTQYF

V: TRBV2
D: TRBD1
J: TRBJ2-3
size: few
DNA: TGTGCCACGCAGGGGGCCCGATCTAGCACAGATACGCAGTATTTT
CDR3: CATQGARSSTDTQYF

V: TRBV19
D: TRBD2
J: TRBJ2-2
size: NA
DNA: TGTGCCAGTAGTCCCGGTTTAGCGGGCTCGAACACCGGGGAGCTGTTTTTT
CDR3: CASSPGLAGSNTGELFF

V: TRBV2
D: NA
J: TRBJ2-5
size: NA
DNA: TGTGCCAGCAGTTCCGTACGTGGGGGCCGGGAGACCCAGTACTTC
CDR3: CASSSVRGGRETQYF

V: TRBV10-3
D: TRBD2
J: TRBJ2-3
size: NA
DNA: TGTGCCATCGGGAAAGCTAGCGGGAGCACAGATACGCAGTATTTT
CDR3: CAIGKASGSTDTQYF

V: TRBV7-3
D: NA
J: TRBJ2-1
size: NA
DNA: TGTGCCAGCAGCGCCCAAGGGGGAGGGCCTTATGAGCAGTTCTTC
CDR3: CASSAQGGGPYEQFF

V: TRBV9
D: NA
J: TRBJ2-5
size: NA
DNA: TGTGCCAGCAGCTCGTCCCCCCGGGAAGTGGTGGAGACCCAGTACTTC
CDR3: CASSSSPREVVETQYF

V: TRBV27
D: NA
J: TRBJ2-7
size: NA
DNA: TGTGCCAGCAGTCGCGGCGGGACGGGTTACGAGCAGTACTTC
CDR3: CASSRGGTGYEQYF

V: TRBV24-1
D: NA
J: TRBJ2-5
size: once
DNA: TGTGCCACCAGTGATTTGCGGGACAACCAAGAGACCCAGTACTTC
CDR3: CATSDLRDNQETQYF

V: TRBV7-8
D: NA
J: TRBJ1-1
size: NA
DNA: TGTGCCAGCAGCCTTGGTTCTGGGTCACAGACGAACACTGAAGCTTTCTTT
CDR3: CASSLGSGSQTNTEAFF

V: TRBV5-1
D: TRBD1
J: TRBJ1-5
size: NA
DNA: TGCGCCAGCAGCCGGGACAGGGACAATCAGCCCCAGCATTTT
CDR3: CASSRDRDNQPQHF

V: TRBV5-1
D: NA
J: TRBJ2-1
size: NA
DNA: TGCGCCAGCAGCCCCCGGACAGGGAGGGATGAGCAGTTCTTC
CDR3: CASSPRTGRDEQFF